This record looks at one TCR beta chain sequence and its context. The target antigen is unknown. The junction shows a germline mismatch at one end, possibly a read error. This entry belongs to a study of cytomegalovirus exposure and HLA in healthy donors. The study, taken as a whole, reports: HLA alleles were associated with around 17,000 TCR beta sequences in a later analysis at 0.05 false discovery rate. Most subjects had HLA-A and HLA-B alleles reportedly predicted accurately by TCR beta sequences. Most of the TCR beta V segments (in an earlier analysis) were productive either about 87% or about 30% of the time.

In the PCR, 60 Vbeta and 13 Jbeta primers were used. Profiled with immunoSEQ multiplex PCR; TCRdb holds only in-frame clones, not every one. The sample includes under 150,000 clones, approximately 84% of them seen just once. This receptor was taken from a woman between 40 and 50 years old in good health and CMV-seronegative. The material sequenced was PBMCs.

CDR3 amino acids: CASSYTGATAKNSQYF. DNA of the CDR3: TGTGCCAGCAGCTACACAGGGGCCACAGCCAAAAACAGTCAGTACTTC. The chain employs TRBV7-2 and TRBJ2-4; 7 bases align to TRBD1. Germline CDR1 and CDR2: SGHTA and FQGNSA. The CDR3 runs to 16 residues.